This T cell receptor beta chain was sequenced for a study of blood T cell repertoires in COVID-19. Across the study: Italy, Spain and the United States were the sources of the convalescent and acute COVID-19 samples.

CDR1 is LNHDA, CDR2 SQIVND, per germline (reference sequence). The germline V and J ends were trimmed by 7 bases and 6 bases, with 9 bases remaining between them. The CDR3 length is 12 residues. Only in-frame clones appear in the TCRdb table, and some are missing; sequencing was by immunoSEQ multiplex PCR. The sample contains hundreds of thousands of clones, 88% of which appear only once. Sequencing used PBMCs or T cells enriched from blood (not recorded which). V and J are TRBV19 and TRBJ1-4, with a tentative D call TRBD1 (5 bases). This receptor was obtained from a woman in her sixties in a cohort exposed to, infected with or recovered from COVID-19 (not recorded which). CDR3 region: CASNRQYEKLFF. The CDR3 nucleotides read TGTGCCAGTAACCGACAGTATGAAAAACTGTTTTTT.